The present entry profiles one T cell receptor beta chain with its context. The record originates from a study of T cells in Graves' hyperthyroidism and ophthalmopathy. From RNA transcripts, TCR beta CDR3 regions were amplified. HTBI primers were employed in a first-round RT-PCR of the TCR CDR3. Each CDR3 protein is one row after TCRdb ran MiXCR on the multiplex PCR reads. Among 620,000 or so distinct CDR3 sequences listed, more than 12% were seen once. Diagnosis relied on clinical symptoms, serum thyroxine and TRAb, thyroid ultrasound and orbital computed tomography. Germline values: CDR1 SEHNR, CDR2 FQNEAQ (reference sequence). The CDR3 is made up of 21 amino acids. V was clipped by 2 bases and J by 3 bases; unmatched bases: 15.

This rearrangement joins TRBV7-9 to TRBJ2-6, with 11 bases lining up with TRBD1. The receptor was isolated from a woman in her forties or fifties with Graves' ophthalmopathy. Input material: blood. CDR3 coding DNA: TGTGCCAGCAGCTTATCGGACAGGGGGCGATTGGGTCCCTTTGGGGCCAACGTCCTGACTTTC. Encoded protein: CASSLSDRGRLGPFGANVLTF.